This TCR beta chain stems from a study of monozygotic twins with inflammatory bowel disease. Broader study findings: Part of the variability in patient repertoires may have come from differing immunosuppressive treatments. Repertoire similarity matched across concordant and discordant twins, perhaps owing to limited power. The sharing of clonotypes with others was lower in IBD patients than in healthy twins, especially with disease activity.

The germline CDR1 and CDR2 sequences are SGHAT and FQNNGV. CDR3 length: 14 residues. Making each TCR library took 3,500 to 4,500 ng of total RNA. TCRdb reprocessed the 5' RACE reads, keeping one entry per CDR3 protein, no DNA. Its clone listing holds around 370,000 distinct CDR3 sequences. Of note for this clonotype: What it recognizes is unknown.

The chain joins TRBV11-2 to TRBJ1-2; with no DNA, the TCRdb D assignment of TRBD1 cannot be verified. The sequencing input was blood. The receptor was isolated from a human donor with ulcerative colitis or Crohn's disease, or a healthy co-twin of an affected twin (not recorded which). CDR3 residues: CASALTSGVSGYTF.